The 29 T cell receptor beta chains given below trace back to one sample, sequenced in a study of T cells in women clearing cervical HPV infection. Some clones are missing from TCRdb's copy, which holds only in-frame ones; the method was immunoSEQ multiplex PCR. This listing includes around 21,000 clones. Sequenced sample: blood buffy coat. The receptors come from a woman aged 18-70 years with a cervical HPV16 infection that either progressed to CIN3+ or cleared (not recorded which).

Concerning this clone itself: The read gets to within 3 residues of the CDR3 end, and the germline J gene fills in the rest. The rearrangement joins TRBV7-6 to TRBJ2-1; 12 bases align to TRBD2. Trimming at V came to 5 bases and at J to 1 base, leaving 6 bases not matched to a gene. The CDR3 covers 17 residues. Looked up from germline, CDR1 is SGHVS and CDR2 is FNYEAQ. CDR3 DNA (partial): TGTGCCAGCAGCATCGGACTAGCGGGGAATTCCTACAATGAG. The encoded protein is CASSIGLAGNSYNE. The full CDR3 is CASSIGLAGNSYNEQFF.

With regard to this clone: The CDR3 end is not reached by the read, which stops 3 residues before it; the germline J gene fills it in. The rearrangement uses TRBV5-1 and TRBJ1-1; 9 nucleotides line up with TRBD1. The CDR3 sequence is 16 residues long. Germline V lookup: CDR1 SGHRS, CDR2 YFSETQ. Unmatched junction bases numbered 13, after V lost 4 bases and J lost 6 bases. The part of the CDR3 DNA that was read is TGCGCCAGCAGCCATCGGACAGGGGAATCAGGTCCTGAA. It translates to CASSHRTGESGPE. The CDR3 in its entirety is CASSHRTGESGPEAFF.

Turning to this clone: Coverage ceases 3 residues before the CDR3 finishes, and the germline J gene fills in the end. The chain joins TRBV20-1 to TRBJ1-5; no firm D call. The CDR3 spans 13 residues. Trimming stripped 4 bases from V and 7 bases from J, with 14 bases between. Germline assignment: CDR1 DFQATT and CDR2 SNEGSKA (reference sequence). The CDR3 sequence: CSAKSSGEQPQHF. The CDR3 DNA, read in part, is TGCAGTGCTAAGAGTTCCGGGGAACAGCCC.

A word on this clone: The read terminates 3 residues ahead of where the CDR3 ends, so the germline J gene completes it. This chain uses TRBV30 with TRBJ2-7, with 8 bases aligning to TRBD2. With V trimmed by 3 bases and J by 2 bases, 3 bases remained unmatched. Germline V gene sequence: CDR1 GTSNPN, CDR2 SVGIG (reference sequence). The CDR3 runs to 13 residues. Incomplete CDR3 DNA: TGTGCCTGGAGCCAGGGACTAGCCTACGAG. Amino acid sequence: CAWSQGLAYE. The entire CDR3 protein reads CAWSQGLAYEQYF.

The CDR3 DNA, read in part, is TGTGCCAGCAGCCCGGCAGGAGAGACG. Its protein is CASSPAGET. From start to end, the CDR3 is CASSPAGETQYF. The chain couples TRBV7-9 to TRBJ2-3; D is undetermined. The CDR3 end lies 3 residues beyond the end of the read and is filled in from the germline J gene. Germline CDR1 and CDR2: SEHNR and FQNEAQ (reference sequence). The CDR3 spans 12 residues. The variable domain in full, completed from reference TRBV7-9 and TRBJ2-3, reads DTGVSQNPRHKITKRGQNVTFRCDPISEHNRLYWYRQTLGQGPEFLTYFQNEAQLEKSRLLSDRFSAERPKGSFSTLEIQRTEQGDSAMYLCASSPAGETQYFGPGTRLTVL.

About this clone: The read is 3 residues too short to cover the CDR3 end, so that end is filled in from the germline J gene. V is TRBV7-9 and J is TRBJ2-3; D unresolved. Germline lookup yields CDR1 SEHNR and CDR2 FQNEAQ (reference sequence). The CDR3 spans 11 residues. Between the trimmed V and J ends, which lost 3 bases and 5 bases, there was a span of 3 bases. This CDR3 is CASSFQDTQYF. CDR3 bases read: TGTGCCAGCAGCTTTCAAGATACG.

Details on this clone: With the read ending 3 residues before the CDR3 end, the germline J gene is used to fill in that end. This chain joins TRBV7-2 and TRBJ2-3; D ambiguous. The CDR3 consists of 15 residues. Germline V gene data show CDR1 as SGHTA and CDR2 as FQGNSA. The CDR3 loop reads CASSLVGLGNQPQYF. The sequenced part of the CDR3 DNA is TGTGCCAGCAGCTTAGTAGGGTTGGGCAATCAGCCG. The variable domain in full, with the rest retrieved from reference TRBV7-2 and TRBJ2-3, is GAGVSQSPSNKVTEKGKDVELRCDPISGHTALYWYRQSLGQGLEFLIYFQGNSAPDKSGLPSDRFSAERTGGSVSTLTIQRTQQEDSAVYLCASSLVGLGNQPQYFGPGTRLTVL.

Regarding this clone: The read terminates 3 residues before the CDR3 end, so the remaining end is supplied by the germline J gene. The gene calls are TRBV7-8 and TRBJ1-2; a possible D gene is TRBD1 (5 bases). This CDR3 comprises 14 residues. The germline V gene has CDR1 SGHVS and CDR2 FQNEAQ. V was clipped by 1 base and J by 1 base, with 7 bases between them. CDR3 DNA, as far as it was read: TGTGCCAGCAGCTTAGGCAGGGTTAACTATGGC. Protein product: CASSLGRVNYG. The complete CDR3 sequence is CASSLGRVNYGYTF.

As regards this clone: The CDR3 is cut off 3 residues early in the read; its end comes from the germline J gene. This chain connects TRBV30 to TRBJ2-4; 8 nucleotides match TRBD1. The CDR3 covers 16 residues. The germline V gene has CDR1 GTSNPN and CDR2 SVGIG (reference sequence). Trimming cost V 2 bases and J 0 bases; bases outside gene matches: 6. CDR3 bases read: TGTGCCTGGAGTACCAGGGGGCCATTAGCCAAAAACATT. Translating gives CAWSTRGPLAKNI. The whole CDR3 sequence reads CAWSTRGPLAKNIQYF. The full variable domain, with the rest looked up from reference TRBV30 and TRBJ2-4, is SQTIHQWPATLVQPVGSPLSLECTVEGTSNPNLYWYRQAAGRGLQLLFYSVGIGQISSEVPQNLSASRPQDRQFILSSKKLLLSDSGFYLCAWSTRGPLAKNIQYFGAGTRLSVL.

For this clone: The read falls 3 residues short of the CDR3 end, and the missing part is taken from the germline J gene. The J gene is TRBJ2-3, the V gene TRBV7-3, with 15 bases that match TRBD2. The CDR3 sequence is 17 residues long. The V and J ends lost 4 bases and 4 bases, in that order; junction bases with no gene match: 6. Per germline, CDR1 SGHTA and CDR2 FQGTGA. The sequenced CDR3 bases are TGTGCCAGCAGCTCCGGACTAGCGGGGGGGCGGGCAGATACG. Translating it yields CASSSGLAGGRADT. The whole CDR3 sequence reads CASSSGLAGGRADTQYF. The full variable domain, with the rest looked up from reference TRBV7-3 and TRBJ2-3, is GAGVSQTPSNKVTEKGKYVELRCDPISGHTALYWYRQSLGQGPEFLIYFQGTGAADDSGLPNDRFFAVRPEGSVSTLKIQRTERGDSAVYLCASSSGLAGGRADTQYFGPGTRLTVL.

Remarks on this clone: The read ends 3 residues shy of where the CDR3 ends; the end is completed using the germline J gene. The chain has TRBV20-1 and TRBJ2-1, with D perhaps matching TRBD2 (6 bases). Germline values: CDR1 DFQATT, CDR2 SNEGSKA (reference sequence). V lost 5 bases and J 8 bases, leaving 13 bases between the germline ends. This CDR3 is built from 12 residues. This chain's CDR3 is CSAYSGGDEQFF. CDR3 DNA (partial): TGCAGTGCTTATAGCGGTGGGGATGAG.

With respect to this clone: The CDR3 extends 3 residues past the end of the read, so its final part is completed from the germline J gene. The gene calls are TRBV5-1 and TRBJ2-7; D is possibly TRBD1 (5 bases). The germline gives CDR1 SGHRS, CDR2 YFSETQ. The CDR3 covers 14 residues. Trimming cost V 4 bases and J 3 bases, with 14 bases left between them. This CDR3 reads CASSPKGPNYEQYF. Incomplete CDR3 DNA: TGCGCCAGCAGCCCAAAGGGGCCGAACTACGAG.

With respect to this clone: The read ends 3 residues early relative to the CDR3; the germline J gene fills the gap. This chain links TRBV5-6 with TRBJ2-5, with TRBD1 identical over 7 bases. Germline V lookup: CDR1 SGHDT, CDR2 YYEEEE. J was trimmed by 5 bases and V by 1 base; bases with no gene match: 8. The CDR3 extends over 15 amino acids. The part of the CDR3 DNA that was read is TGTGCCAGCAGCTTGACACAGGGGTCAGCGGAGACC. Translation gives CASSLTQGSAET. The whole CDR3 sequence reads CASSLTQGSAETQYF.

The CDR3 reads CAISELNGGNQPQHF. The covered CDR3 bases are TGTGCCATCAGTGAGTTGAACGGTGGCAATCAGCCC. The rearrangement joins TRBV10-3 to TRBJ1-5; D is unclear. The read terminates 3 residues before the CDR3 end, so the remaining end is supplied by the germline J gene. V lost 1 base and J 2 bases, leaving 9 bases between the germline ends. This CDR3 region has 15 residues. CDR1 is ENHRY and CDR2 is SYGVKD in the germline V gene.

With respect to this clone: The read terminates 3 residues before the CDR3 end, so the remaining end is supplied by the germline J gene. The chain joins TRBV19 to TRBJ1-2; TRBD1 might be the D (6 bases). The germline V and J ends were trimmed by 7 bases and 4 bases, with 10 bases remaining between them. This CDR3 is built from 12 residues. Germline CDR1 reads LNHDA; CDR2 reads SQIVND (reference sequence). CDR3 DNA (partial): TGTGCCAGTAACAGGGAGAGCTATGGC. Its translation is CASNRESYG. The full CDR3 protein is CASNRESYGYTF. The variable domain in full, completed from reference TRBV19 and TRBJ1-2, reads DGGITQSPKYLFRKEGQNVTLSCEQNLNHDAMYWYRQDPGQGLRLIYYSQIVNDFQKGDIAEGYSVSREKKESFPLTVTSAQKNPTAFYLCASNRESYGYTFGSGTRLTVV.

As for this clone: The read ends 3 residues before the CDR3 terminus; that terminus is restored from the germline J gene. The chain links TRBV18 to TRBJ1-1; 8 nucleotides align to TRBD1. CDR1 and CDR2 (germline): KGHSH, LQKENI. The CDR3 has 16 residues. V lost 2 bases to trimming and J lost 4 bases; unmatched junction nucleotides: 9. The sequenced CDR3 bases are TGTGCCAGCTCACCAAGGCAGGGGGCCGACGGCACTGAA. Its protein product is CASSPRQGADGTE. The entire CDR3 reads CASSPRQGADGTEAFF. Complete variable domain (other parts from reference TRBV18 and TRBJ1-1): NAGVMQNPRHLVRRRGQEARLRCSPMKGHSHVYWYRQLPEEGLKFMVYLQKENIIDESGMPKERFSAEFPKEGPSILRIQQVVRGDSAAYFCASSPRQGADGTEAFFGQGTRLTVV.

In regard to this clone: Sequencing ends 3 residues short of the CDR3 end; the germline J gene provides the rest. The rearrangement uses TRBV12-3 or TRBV12-4 and TRBJ1-2; no definite D call. The CDR3 extends over 13 amino acids. Trimming cost V 2 bases and J 2 bases, with 6 bases left between them. CDR3: CASSLPGNYGYTF. The CDR3 bases that were read are TGTGCCAGCAGTTTACCCGGGAACTATGGC.

The chain's CDR3 is CASSPGGQPQHF. Partial CDR3 DNA: TGTGCCAGCTCACCCGGAGGGCAGCCC. V usage is TRBV18 and J usage is TRBJ1-5; D remains unclear. The read ends 3 residues shy of where the CDR3 ends; the end is completed using the germline J gene. The V gene's germline CDR1 is KGHSH and CDR2 LQKENI. Trimming left V 3 bases short and J 7 bases short, with 7 bases between. The CDR3 runs 12 residues. The full variable domain, completed using reference TRBV18 and TRBJ1-5, is NAGVMQNPRHLVRRRGQEARLRCSPMKGHSHVYWYRQLPEEGLKFMVYLQKENIIDESGMPKERFSAEFPKEGPSILRIQQVVRGDSAAYFCASSPGGQPQHFGDGTRLSIL.

With regard to this clone: The DNA ends 3 residues before the CDR3 does, and the rest of the CDR3 is filled in from the germline J gene. The J gene is TRBJ2-2, the V gene TRBV19, with TRBD1 matching over 7 bases. Germline V gene lookup returns CDR1 LNHDA and CDR2 SQIVND (reference sequence). The CDR3 is made up of 15 amino acids. Trimming at V came to 3 bases and at J to 2 bases, leaving 3 bases not matched to a gene. The CDR3 bases that were read are TGTGCCAGTAGTATGACAGGGAGTAACACCGGGGAG. Protein sequence: CASSMTGSNTGE. The entire CDR3 is CASSMTGSNTGELFF.

As to this clone: The CDR3 end is not reached by the read, which stops 3 residues before it; the germline J gene fills it in. The J gene is TRBJ1-2, the V gene TRBV19; 7 bases are a match to TRBD1. The germline V gene has CDR1 LNHDA and CDR2 SQIVND (reference sequence). The CDR3 totals 14 residues. J lost 6 bases, V lost 7 bases, and 11 bases had no gene match. Partial CDR3 DNA: TGTGCCAGTACCCCGTGGTCAGGGGGACATGGC. It specifies CASTPWSGGHG. The CDR3 in full is CASTPWSGGHGYTF.

The CDR3 sequence: CASSPQPRLNTGELFF. Partial CDR3 DNA: TGTGCCAGCTCACCACAACCTAGATTAAACACCGGGGAG. The chain recombines TRBV18 with TRBJ2-2; D is uncertain. The read falls 3 residues short of the CDR3 end, and the missing part is taken from the germline J gene. The CDR3 totals 16 residues. Per germline, CDR1 KGHSH and CDR2 LQKENI. With 1 base removed from V and 2 bases from J, the gap between germline ends came to 11 bases.

As for this clone: The read comes to an end 3 residues before the CDR3 does, leaving the germline J gene to fill in the end. The chain combines TRBV9 with TRBJ2-2; tentative D call: TRBD2 (6 bases). In germline, CDR1 is SGDLS, CDR2 YYNGEE. Trimming removed 4 bases at V and 4 bases at J, with 11 bases between. The CDR3 runs to 14 residues. Partial CDR3 DNA: TGTGCCAGCAGCCCGAGTAGCGGCACCGGGGAG. This gives the protein CASSPSSGTGE. The complete CDR3 protein is CASSPSSGTGELFF.

Concerning this clone itself: The read ends 3 residues before the CDR3 terminus; that terminus is restored from the germline J gene. The chain is built from TRBV7-9 and TRBJ2-3; D tentatively fits TRBD1 or TRBD2 (5 bases each). This CDR3 spans 13 amino acids. Germline V CDR1 and CDR2: SEHNR, FQNEAQ (reference sequence). CDR3 sequence reads: CASSFEGHQPQYF. Incomplete CDR3 DNA: TGTGCCAGCAGCTTCGAGGGGCACCAGCCG.

With regard to this clone: With the read ending 3 residues before the CDR3 end, the germline J gene is used to fill in that end. V gene TRBV6-2 or TRBV6-3 combines with J gene TRBJ2-7; tentatively, D is TRBD1 (6 bases). CDR1 MNHEY and CDR2 SVGEGT come from the germline V gene. Between the trimmed V and J ends, which lost 4 bases and 1 base, there was a span of 8 bases. The length of the CDR3 is 13 residues. CDR3 in amino acids: CASSSTGSYEQYF. The DNA read from the CDR3 is TGTGCCAGCAGTTCGACAGGTTCCTACGAG.

Note on this clone: The read comes to an end 3 residues before the CDR3 does, leaving the germline J gene to fill in the end. V usage is TRBV30 and J usage is TRBJ2-2, with D possibly being TRBD2 (6 bases). The germline V gene has CDR1 GTSNPN and CDR2 SVGIG (reference sequence). The CDR3 is 18 amino acids. CDR3 DNA, as far as it was read: TGTGCCTGGAGTGCATCCCCAGATCGGGGGTCAACTAATGAAAAG. It specifies CAWSASPDRGSTNEK. In full, the CDR3 reads CAWSASPDRGSTNEKLFF.

Incomplete CDR3 DNA: TGCAGTGGACAGAAAACAGATACG. Residues: CSGQKTDT. The complete CDR3 protein is CSGQKTDTQYF. The genes are TRBV20-1 and TRBJ2-3, with D possibly TRBD1 on 5 matching bases. The CDR3 end is not reached by the read, which stops 3 residues before it; the germline J gene fills it in. CDR3 length: 11 amino acids. The ends were cut back, 7 bases at V and 3 bases at J, with 8 bases in the middle. Germline assignment: CDR1 DFQATT and CDR2 SNEGSKA (reference sequence).

Worth noting for this clone: The read falls 3 residues short of the CDR3 end, and the missing part is taken from the germline J gene. The V gene is TRBV6-1, the J gene TRBJ1-1; 9 positions match TRBD1. V gave up 4 bases and J gave up 4 bases; unmatched junction bases: 4. Per germline, CDR1 MNHNS and CDR2 SASEGT. The CDR3 spans 14 residues. CDR3 DNA, as far as it was read: TGTGCCAGCAGTGGCTACAGGGGGCGCACTGAA. Its translation is CASSGYRGRTE. The entire CDR3 is CASSGYRGRTEAFF.

With regard to this clone: The sequence runs out 3 residues before the end of the CDR3; the remainder is reconstructed from the germline J gene. The V call is TRBV5-1, the J call TRBJ2-2, with 7 bases lining up with TRBD1. Per germline, CDR1 SGHRS and CDR2 YFSETQ. The CDR3 consists of 15 residues. This CDR3 is CASSVNRDSNEKLFF. CDR3 bases read: TGCGCCAGCAGCGTGAACCGGGACAGTAATGAAAAG. Filled out from reference TRBV5-1 and TRBJ2-2, the complete variable domain reads KAGVTQTPRYLIKTRGQQVTLSCSPISGHRSVSWYQQTPGQGLQFLFEYFSETQRNKGNFPGRFSGRQFSNSRSEMNVSTLELGDSALYLCASSVNRDSNEKLFFGEGSRLTVL.

Of note for this clone: Sequencing ends 3 residues short of the CDR3 end; the germline J gene provides the rest. V is TRBV30 and J is TRBJ1-1; a possible D gene is TRBD1 (5 bases). The CDR3 extends over 13 amino acids. Germline V CDR1 and CDR2: GTSNPN, SVGIG (reference sequence). Trimming shortened V by 1 base and J by 4 bases, and 10 bases separated the two germline ends. The part of the CDR3 DNA that was read is TGTGCCTGGAGTGGGGGGGGAAGCACTGAA. Translating it yields CAWSGGGSTE. The whole CDR3 is CAWSGGGSTEAFF.